This T cell receptor beta chain was retrieved from a study of blood T cell repertoires in COVID-19. On the study more broadly: Samples came from the United States, Italy and Spain, spanning acute and convalescent COVID-19. Sources were T cells, B-cell-depleted T cells, or PBMCs; the material itself was cDNA or gDNA.

As processed by the authors: Cell counts per sample came from amplifying reference gene primers. Assay used: immunoSEQ multiplex PCR; TCRdb lists only in-frame clones, some missing. That table is the source of V, J and clone size, and D and trimming were worked out from the DNA. The data show 150,000 or so clones, around 80% seen once. The germline V and J ends were trimmed by 4 bases and 4 bases, with 15 bases remaining between them. This CDR3 comprises 15 residues. Germline values: CDR1 SGHRS, CDR2 YFSETQ. This receptor was taken from a woman older than 75 with acute or convalescent COVID-19. The chain combines TRBV5-1 with TRBJ1-3, with D tentatively TRBD1 (5 bases). The specimen sequenced was peripheral blood. CDR3 nucleotide sequence: TGCGCCAGCAGCCTAAATGGGGGGAACGGAAACACCATATATTTT. It yields the protein CASSLNGGNGNTIYF.